This T cell receptor beta chain came from a study of blood T cells in healthy people across ages. Study-level results: Strong correlation linked observed beta diversity and percent naive T cells. Estimates drawn from one million T cells were deemed to understate diversity. For the donors, CMV status was unknown and possibly confounded expanded clonotype changes.

The CDR3 length is 19 residues. Germline lookup yields CDR1 LGHNA and CDR2 YSLEER. RNA extraction gave at least 5.5 micrograms of total RNA per sample. Through a sample-barcoded 5' primer and a J-beta primer mix, a second PCR was run for about 6 to 11 cycles. TCRdb analysed the 5' RACE reads with MiXCR anew, one entry per CDR3 protein. The sample lists under 800,000 distinct CDR3 sequences, 43% occurring once. Comments on this clonotype: The antigen is unknown. Its ends do not fully match the called genes, so a read error is possible.

The chain combines TRBV4-3 with TRBJ2-3, with D possibly being TRBD1 (6 bases). Material: blood. This sequence originates from a woman aged 55-69 years in good health. This CDR3 reads CASSQEFTFGQQTTGTQYF. CDR3 in DNA: TGCGCCAGCAGCCAAGAGTTTACATTTGGACAGCAAACCACAGGTACGCAGTATTTT.